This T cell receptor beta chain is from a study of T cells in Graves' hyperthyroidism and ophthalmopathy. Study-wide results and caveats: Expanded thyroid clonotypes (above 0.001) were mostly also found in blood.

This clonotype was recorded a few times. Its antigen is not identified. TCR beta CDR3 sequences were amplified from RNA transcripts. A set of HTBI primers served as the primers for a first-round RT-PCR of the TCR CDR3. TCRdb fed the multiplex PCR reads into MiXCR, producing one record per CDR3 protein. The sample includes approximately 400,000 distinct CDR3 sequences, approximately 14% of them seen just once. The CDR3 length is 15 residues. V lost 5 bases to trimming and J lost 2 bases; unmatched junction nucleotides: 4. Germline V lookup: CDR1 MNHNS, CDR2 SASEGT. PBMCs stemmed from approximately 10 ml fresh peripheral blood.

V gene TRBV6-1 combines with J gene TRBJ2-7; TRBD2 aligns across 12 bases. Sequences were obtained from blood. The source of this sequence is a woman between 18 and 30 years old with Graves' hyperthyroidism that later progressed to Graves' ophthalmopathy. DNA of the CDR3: TGTGCCAGCAGTAAGGGACTAGCGGGTGCCTACGAGCAGTACTTC. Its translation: CASSKGLAGAYEQYF.